Described below is a single T cell receptor beta chain sequence and its context. The sample is drawn from a study of identical twins. Trimming cost V 2 bases and J 1 base, with 14 bases left between them. This CDR3 contains 16 residues. CDR1 and CDR2 from the germline V gene are MNHEY and SVGAGI. Unique molecular identifiers were present on cDNA, and template switching added a universal primer site. TCRdb recomputed calls from the 5' RACE reads with MiXCR, one row per CDR3 protein. The sample shows hundreds of thousands of distinct CDR3 sequences, about 20% of them seen only once. The same data also contributed to another study, on T cells expressing NK-cell markers. That publication notes: Sorting of alpha-beta TCR T cells alone was achieved in several experiments with an anti-gamma-delta TCR antibody. It was still unclear whether expanded NKG2C+ T cell clones were HCMV specific.

Sequenced sample: PBMCs. The J gene is TRBJ1-1, the V gene TRBV6-5; D gene uncertain. This clonotype originated in a woman between 18 and 29 years old in good health. This CDR3 is CASSYGREGTNTEAFF. DNA for the CDR3: TGTGCCAGCAGTTACGGGAGGGAAGGCACGAACACTGAAGCTTTCTTT.